The rows below give T cell receptor beta chains drawn from one sample of a study of shared clonotypes between healthy human individuals. Only in-frame clones appear in the TCRdb table, and some are missing; sequencing was by immunoSEQ multiplex PCR. The sample records 560,000 or so clones, 95% to 96% being singletons. The sequenced sample was naive CD8+ T cells sorted from blood. All receptors come from a woman in her 30s in good health. CDR3s include the opening cysteine and the closing phenylalanine or tryptophan. The order of the fields is D gene, V gene, clone size, J gene, CDR3 DNA, CDR3 protein. A D gene is named only where the DNA matches it firmly. The size field is filled for only some rows; it gives once, few, many or a size class.

>-|TRBV5-6|-|TRBJ2-1
TGTGCCAGCAGCTTGACACAGGGCGCCTACAATGAGCAGTTCTTC
CASSLTQGAYNEQFF
>-|TRBV6-1|-|TRBJ2-1
TGTGCCAGCAGCCACAATGAGCAGTTCTTC
CASSHNEQFF
>TRBD1|TRBV14|-|TRBJ1-2
TGTGCCAGCAGCCAAGATGGGACGACAGGGGGCTATGGCTACACCTTC
CASSQDGTTGGYGYTF
>-|TRBV28|-|TRBJ2-7
TGTGCCAGCAGTTTTCCGATCCGGACGGTTACCTACGAGCAGTACTTC
CASSFPIRTVTYEQYF
>TRBD2|TRBV28|-|TRBJ2-3
TGTGCCAGCAACTCGAGACTAGCGGAGGTCACAGATACGCAGTATTTT
CASNSRLAEVTDTQYF
>-|TRBV30|-|TRBJ2-3
TGTGCCTGGAGTGAGCTATTACAGGAAGATACGCAGTATTTT
CAWSELLQEDTQYF
>-|TRBV15|-|TRBJ2-5
TGTGCCACCAGCGGAGGGGGTGGAGGGGAGACCCAGTACTTC
CATSGGGGGETQYF
>TRBD1|TRBV19|-|TRBJ1-4
TGTGCCAGTAGTACGGGACAGGCGAATGAAAAACTGTTTTTT
CASSTGQANEKLFF
>TRBD1|TRBV28|-|TRBJ2-7
TGTGCCAGCAGTTACGGGACAGGGGCCTACGAGCAGTACTTC
CASSYGTGAYEQYF
>-|TRBV4-1|-|TRBJ1-5
TGCGCCAGCAGCCAAGTCCTGATGGTAAATCAGCCCCAGCATTTT
CASSQVLMVNQPQHF
>TRBD1|TRBV29-1|-|TRBJ2-3
TGCAGCGCCCCGACAGGGCCCAGCACAGATACGCAGTATTTT
CSAPTGPSTDTQYF
>TRBD1|TRBV28|-|TRBJ1-1
TGTGCCAGCAGTTATTCGGCCCCGGGACAGGGCCTGAACACTGAAGCTTTCTTT
CASSYSAPGQGLNTEAFF
>-|TRBV13|-|TRBJ2-7
TGTGCCAGCAGCTGGGGCAACTCCTACGAGCAGTACTTC
CASSWGNSYEQYF
>TRBD1|TRBV5-6|-|TRBJ1-5
TGTGCCAGCAGCTCACACCGGGACAGGGGGCCAAATCAGCCCCAGCATTTT
CASSSHRDRGPNQPQHF
>-|TRBV28|-|TRBJ1-3
TGTGCCAGCAGTTTATTTGGGAGCTCTGGAAACACCATATATTTT
CASSLFGSSGNTIYF
>TRBD1|TRBV9|-|TRBJ1-1
TGTGCCAGCAGCGCACGGGACAGTGGCTACACTGAAGCTTTCTTT
CASSARDSGYTEAFF
>-|TRBV28|once|TRBJ1-2
TGTGCCAGCAGTCCAACTTTAAACTATGGCTACACCTTC
CASSPTLNYGYTF
>TRBD2|TRBV27|-|TRBJ2-1
TGTGCCAGCAGGACCTTCGGGAGGGAAACCTACAATGAGCAGTTCTTC
CASRTFGRETYNEQFF
>-|TRBV19|-|TRBJ2-7
TGTGCCAGTAGTGTTACAGAGTCAGGCTACGAGCAGTACTTC
CASSVTESGYEQYF
>-|TRBV27|-|TRBJ1-5
TGTGCCAGCAGTTTAGTGGCGACATATAGCAATCAGCCCCAGCATTTT
CASSLVATYSNQPQHF
>TRBD2|TRBV9|-|TRBJ2-1
TGTGCCAGCAGCGGCACTAGCGGGAGTATGTATGAGCAGTTCTTC
CASSGTSGSMYEQFF
>-|TRBV11-2|-|TRBJ2-1
TGTGCCAGCAGCTTAGTCCCCCCCGGCTACAATGAGCAGTTCTTC
CASSLVPPGYNEQFF
>-|TRBV25-1|-|TRBJ1-1
TGTGCCAGCAGTATTGGGGCACTGAACACTGAAGCTTTCTTT
CASSIGALNTEAFF
>TRBD1|TRBV10-1|few|TRBJ2-7
TGCGCCAGCAGTGGGACAGGGACCCTCGGCGAGCAGTACTTC
CASSGTGTLGEQYF
>-|TRBV15|-|TRBJ1-1
TGTGCCACCAGCAGACAGATGAACACTGAAGCTTTCTTT
CATSRQMNTEAFF
>-|TRBV10-2|-|TRBJ2-7
TGCGCCAGCGCTCCAGCGCGATCCTACGAGCAGTACTTC
CASAPARSYEQYF
>-|TRBV19|-|TRBJ2-1
TGTGCCAGTACAAAGGCCGGGAATCTTTACAATGAGCAGTTCTTC
CASTKAGNLYNEQFF
>-|TRBV10-1|-|TRBJ2-7
TGCGCCAGCAGTGAGGGGAGAGCCTACGAGCAGTACTTC
CASSEGRAYEQYF
>TRBD1|TRBV7-6|-|TRBJ1-4
TGTGCCAGCAGCAGAACGACAGGGCGGAATGAAAAACTGTTTTTT
CASSRTTGRNEKLFF
>-|TRBV7-9|-|TRBJ2-1
TGTGCCAGCAGCCTAAACTCGGAGATTAACAATGAGCAGTTCTTC
CASSLNSEINNEQFF
>-|TRBV7-9|once|TRBJ1-1
TGTGCCAGTGGGGCGGATACGGGTTGGGAAGCTTTCTTT
CASGADTGWEAFF
>-|TRBV1|once|TRBJ2-2
TGCACCAGCAGCCGCCGACTAGCCCTTGTTTACACCGGGGAGCTGTTTTTT
CTSSRRLALVYTGELFF
>TRBD1|TRBV7-9|-|TRBJ1-1
TGTGCCAGCAGCCCGGGACAGGGGCTGACTGAAGCTTTCTTT
CASSPGQGLTEAFF
>TRBD2|TRBV27|-|TRBJ2-7
TGTGCCAGCAGTGCCCGGGACTACGGGGAGCAGTACTTC
CASSARDYGEQYF
>TRBD2|TRBV9|-|TRBJ2-7
TGTGCCAGCAGCGTGACTAGCGGGAGCGCTTACGAGCAGTACTTC
CASSVTSGSAYEQYF
>-|TRBV7-2|-|TRBJ2-3
TGTGCCAGCAGCCGACCTGGGGGATTCACAGATACGCAGTATTTT
CASSRPGGFTDTQYF
>-|TRBV10-3|-|TRBJ2-4
TGTGCCATCAGTGAGTCGTCGGGCTCGCTAGCCAAAAACATTCAGTACTTC
CAISESSGSLAKNIQYF
>TRBD2|TRBV28|-|TRBJ2-7
TGTGCCAGCAGTTTGGATAGCGGGAGGGCCCTGGGGGAGCAGTACTTC
CASSLDSGRALGEQYF
>-|TRBV7-6|-|TRBJ2-1
TGTGCCAGCAGCTTAGAAGTCTACAATGAGCAGTTCTTC
CASSLEVYNEQFF
>-|TRBV27|-|TRBJ2-1
TGTGCCAGCAGTTTAGGGATTTTCTACAATGAGCAGTTCTTC
CASSLGIFYNEQFF
>TRBD1|TRBV4-2|-|TRBJ1-4
TGTGCCAGCAGCTGGACAGACAGGGGGCCTAATGAAAAACTGTTTTTT
CASSWTDRGPNEKLFF
>-|TRBV10-2|-|TRBJ2-2
TGCGCCGCGTCTCCGGCCGGGAACACCGGGGAGCTGTTTTTT
CAASPAGNTGELFF
>TRBD1|TRBV18|once|TRBJ2-2
TGTGCCAGCTCACCCTGGGACAGGGGTGACGGGGAGCTGTTTTTT
CASSPWDRGDGELFF
>-|TRBV27|-|TRBJ2-7
TGTGCCACCAGGTGGGGGGAGTCCCCCTACGAGCAGTACTTC
CATRWGESPYEQYF
>-|TRBV6-5|-|TRBJ1-1
TGTGCCAGCAAATTTCGTGAAGGCCTGGGGGCTGAAGCTTTCTTT
CASKFREGLGAEAFF
>TRBD1|TRBV19|-|TRBJ1-5
TGTGCCAGTACCCGGACAGGGGGCGATTATCAGCCCCAGCATTTT
CASTRTGGDYQPQHF
>-|TRBV27|-|TRBJ2-6
TGTGCCAGCAGTTTAGTCAGGGGTGTTGGGGCCAACGTCCTGACTTTC
CASSLVRGVGANVLTF
>-|TRBV28|once|TRBJ2-5
TGTGCCAGCAGGGCCTTGGCGGAGCAAGAGACCCAGTACTTC
CASRALAEQETQYF
>TRBD1|TRBV13|-|TRBJ1-1
TGTGCCAGCAGCTTCGGCAGGGGGCCTAGTATGAACACTGAAGCTTTCTTT
CASSFGRGPSMNTEAFF
>-|TRBV6-6|-|TRBJ2-3
TGTGCCAGCAGTTACTCGAGGGCTAGCACAGATACGCAGTATTTT
CASSYSRASTDTQYF
>-|TRBV5-1|-|TRBJ1-4
TGCGCCAGCAGTTTTAGGGAGACCGCAACTAATGAAAAACTGTTTTTT
CASSFRETATNEKLFF
>TRBD1|TRBV19|-|TRBJ1-5
TGTGCCAGTAGTATCCGATTGACAGGGGTGAATCAGCCCCAGCATTTT
CASSIRLTGVNQPQHF
>-|TRBV5-4|-|TRBJ2-7
TGTGCCAGCAGCTTGGCATTAACCGGTCCAGCAGGATTTATCAACGAGCAGTACTTC
CASSLALTGPAGFINEQYF
>TRBD2|TRBV28|-|TRBJ2-1
TGTGCCAGCAGTATCCGTAGCGGGAAACAGACCCGTTACAATGAGCAGTTCTTC
CASSIRSGKQTRYNEQFF